This T cell receptor beta chain was captured by sequencing in a study of PD-1 blockade in classical Hodgkin lymphoma. General study results and limits: Newly diagnosed patients reportedly trailed healthy donors in baseline TCR diversity. Complete responders' diversity at baseline resembled that of newly diagnosed patients.

Indicated time point: cycle 4 day 1 (C4D1), after 5 to 7 weeks of nivolumab. Relapse was seen in all patients after autologous stem cell transplantation, and brentuximab vedotin exposure was variable. Complete response, partial response or progressive disease constituted the best responses recorded. Trimming cost V 5 bases and J 0 bases; bases outside gene matches: 9. The V gene's germline CDR1 is SGHTA and CDR2 FQGNSA. The CDR3 runs to 16 residues. This table comes from immunoSEQ multiplex PCR, and its TCRdb copy is limited to in-frame clones, with some not included. The sample shows around 25,000 clones, approximately 87% of them seen only once. Comments on this clone: The antigen remains unidentified.

This receptor was identified in a human donor with classical Hodgkin lymphoma. V usage is TRBV7-2 and J usage is TRBJ2-7, with 8 bases that match TRBD1. The specimen was peripheral blood mononuclear cells (PBMCs), collected before the fourth cycle of nivolumab. CDR3 nucleotide sequence: TGTGCCAGCAGCAACTGGGGACAGGAAAGCTCCTACGAGCAGTACTTC. It codes for CASSNWGQESSYEQYF.